Below, 29 T cell receptor beta chains from the same sample are listed, as sequenced in a study of shared clonotypes between healthy human individuals. Terminally differentiated effector memory CD45RA+ cells were excluded from the naive CD8 cells, which were CD45RO-negative and positively selected for CCR7. Profiling relied on immunoSEQ multiplex PCR, and the TCRdb table lists in-frame clones only, not all of them. Among millions of clones listed, approximately 95% were seen once. The sample consisted of naive CD8+ T cells sorted from blood. These receptors were taken from a man aged 18 to 30 in good health.

This chain connects TRBV25-1 to TRBJ2-5; 9 positions match TRBD1. With V trimmed by 4 bases and J by 2 bases, 5 bases remained unmatched. The CDR3 sequence is 15 residues long. Looked up from germline, CDR1 is MGHDK and CDR2 is SYGVNS. The CDR3 region is CASSALTGGQETQYF. CDR3 nucleotides: TGTGCCAGCAGTGCACTGACAGGGGGACAAGAGACCCAGTACTTC.

This clone appeared once. DNA of the CDR3: TGTGCCAGCAGTGACGGGGACAGTAATTCACCCCTCCACTTT. This sequence encodes CASSDGDSNSPLHF. The rearrangement joins TRBV6-5 to TRBJ1-6; 7 nucleotides align to TRBD1. The CDR3 contains 14 residues. The germline gives CDR1 MNHEY, CDR2 SVGAGI. The V and J ends lost 5 bases and 6 bases, in that order; junction bases with no gene match: 4.

Worth noting for this clone: Other DNA sequences from this sample encode an identical CDR3 as well. The V call is TRBV6-5, the J call TRBJ1-2; 9 bases map to TRBD1. With V trimmed by 3 bases and J by 6 bases, 8 bases remained unmatched. This CDR3 has 15 amino acids. Germline lookup yields CDR1 MNHEY and CDR2 SVGAGI. The CDR3 region is CASSYLRQGGNGYTF. CDR3 sequence (DNA): TGTGCCAGCAGTTATCTTCGACAGGGGGGAAATGGCTACACCTTC.

V usage is TRBV9 and J usage is TRBJ2-7; 9 nucleotides match TRBD1. Germline V CDR1 and CDR2: SGDLS, YYNGEE. The CDR3 runs to 15 residues. V trimming: 3 bases; J trimming: 4 bases; junction bases outside the gene matches: 8. The CDR3 protein is CASSEGDRGVYEQYF. CDR3 nucleotides: TGTGCCAGCAGCGAGGGAGACAGGGGGGTTTACGAGCAGTACTTC.

V and J are TRBV5-1 and TRBJ2-7; possible D gene TRBD1, 6 bases. The CDR3 has 14 amino acids. V was pared by 2 bases and J by 5 bases, with 14 bases between. Germline loops: CDR1 SGHRS, CDR2 YFSETQ. The CDR3 loop reads CASSFAGVGNEQYF. CDR3 coding DNA: TGCGCCAGCAGCTTTGCAGGGGTTGGTAACGAGCAGTACTTC.

The chain joins TRBV27 to TRBJ1-1, with D possibly TRBD1 on 5 matching bases. The CDR3 extends over 14 amino acids. CDR1 is MNHEY and CDR2 is SMNVEV in the germline V gene (reference sequence). V dropped 6 bases and J dropped 1 base, with 12 bases sitting between them. The CDR3 spells CASSDVRGNTEAFF. The CDR3 DNA reads as TGTGCCAGCAGCGACGTAAGGGGGAACACTGAAGCTTTCTTT.

This clone was counted only a few times. The V and J genes are TRBV7-9 and TRBJ2-7, with D maybe TRBD1 (6 bases). CDR1 is SEHNR and CDR2 is FQNEAQ in the germline V gene (reference sequence). This CDR3 has 13 residues. Trimming pared 7 bases from V and 4 bases from J, leaving 14 bases between. DNA of the CDR3: TGTGCCAGCACCCCGGGACACTCTTACGAGCAGTACTTC. The encoded protein is CASTPGHSYEQYF.

This chain uses TRBV11-2 with TRBJ1-4, with unresolved D. The CDR3 consists of 17 residues. Trimming shortened V by 0 bases and J by 3 bases, and 14 bases separated the two germline ends. Germline V lookup: CDR1 SGHAT, CDR2 FQNNGV. The CDR3 nucleotides read TGTGCCAGCAGCTTAGAGAGTAGAAATATTGCTAATGAAAAACTGTTTTTT. Translated, it gives CASSLESRNIANEKLFF.

This clone was found once. The V and J genes are TRBV7-3 and TRBJ2-1, with D perhaps TRBD2 (5 bases). V shed 3 bases and J shed 5 bases, with 14 bases lying between them. CDR1 and CDR2 from the germline V gene are SGHTA and FQGTGA. The CDR3 loop spans 15 amino acids. For the CDR3, the DNA is TGTGCCAGCAGCTTGCGGACTGGCTTAGACAATGAGCAGTTCTTC. Amino acids: CASSLRTGLDNEQFF.

This chain connects TRBV6-5 to TRBJ2-1; no definite D call. The CDR3 consists of 13 residues. Germline assignment: CDR1 MNHEY and CDR2 SVGAGI. V was trimmed by 6 bases and J by 6 bases, leaving 12 bases between them. The CDR3 sequence is CASSLPTSNEQFF. The CDR3 region has the DNA TGTGCCAGCAGCCTACCGACGAGCAATGAGCAGTTCTTC.

The sample holds one count of this clone. The chain has TRBV29-1 and TRBJ1-1, with a weak D call TRBD1 (6 bases). Germline values: CDR1 SQVTM, CDR2 ANQGSEA. V dropped 3 bases and J dropped 7 bases, with 18 bases sitting between them. The CDR3 is 14 amino acids. The CDR3 loop is CSVDGGLEGVEAFF. CDR3 nucleotide sequence: TGCAGCGTTGACGGGGGGCTGGAGGGTGTTGAAGCTTTCTTT.

The chain couples TRBV4-1 to TRBJ2-7; D remains unclear. The CDR3 is 13 residues long. V lost 0 bases to trimming and J lost 6 bases, with 9 bases between them. CDR1 and CDR2 from the germline V gene are MGHRA and YSYEKL. For the CDR3, the DNA is TGCGCCAGCAGCCAAGATCCTTCGGGCGAGCAGTACTTC. Protein: CASSQDPSGEQYF.

V is TRBV23-1 and J is TRBJ2-5, with D tentatively TRBD2 (6 bases). TRBV23-1 counts as an open reading frame of uncertain function. This CDR3 has 15 residues. V lost 3 bases, J lost 3 bases, and 14 bases lay in between. The CDR3 loop is CASSHPRGNEETQYF. Here the CDR3 DNA reads TGCGCCAGCAGTCACCCCCGGGGGAACGAAGAGACCCAGTACTTC.

CDR3 amino acids: CASGPENTGELFF. Written as DNA, the CDR3 is TGTGCTAGTGGCCCAGAGAACACCGGGGAGCTGTTTTTT. The chain joins TRBV12-5 to TRBJ2-2; D call uncertain. V was clipped by 6 bases and J by 1 base, with 6 bases between them. Germline lookup yields CDR1 LGHNT and CDR2 FRNRAP. This CDR3 is built from 13 residues.

V gene TRBV20-1 combines with J gene TRBJ2-1; unclear D gene. The V end was cut by 2 bases, the J end by 9 bases, with 8 bases between. This CDR3 spans 11 amino acids. From germline, CDR1 is DFQATT and CDR2 SNEGSKA (reference sequence). The chain's CDR3 is CSARLSSEQFF. The CDR3 nucleotides are TGCAGTGCTAGATTGAGCTCTGAGCAGTTCTTC.

The V call is TRBV27, the J call TRBJ2-1, with 11 positions matching TRBD2. After removal of 3 bases from V and 5 bases from J, the junction contained 3 bases not matched to a gene. Germline CDR1 and CDR2: MNHEY and SMNVEV (reference sequence). This CDR3 comprises 15 residues. Here the CDR3 reads CASSFIAGGNNEQFF. In nucleotides, the CDR3 is TGTGCCAGCAGTTTCATAGCGGGAGGGAACAATGAGCAGTTCTTC.

This sequence joins TRBV25-1 and TRBJ2-7; TRBD1 agrees at 7 bases. The V gene's germline CDR1 is MGHDK and CDR2 SYGVNS. This CDR3 spans 15 amino acids. The V segment lost 7 bases and the J segment 3 bases; nucleotides outside the gene matches: 12. This CDR3 is CASTNDRDGIYEQYF. In DNA form, the CDR3 reads TGTGCCAGCACTAACGACAGGGATGGGATCTACGAGCAGTACTTC.

Remarks on this clone: Other DNA sequences from this sample encode an identical CDR3 as well. CDR3 sequence reads: CASSLGSYTEAFF. The CDR3 DNA reads TGTGCCAGCAGCTTAGGGTCGTACACTGAAGCTTTCTTT. J is TRBJ1-1 and V is TRBV7-9; D is uncertain. Germline CDR1 SEHNR, CDR2 FQNEAQ (reference sequence). The CDR3 runs to 13 residues. The V end was cut by 1 base, the J end by 3 bases, with 6 bases between.

This chain uses TRBV13 with TRBJ2-1, with D tentatively TRBD1 (5 bases). There are 14 residues in the CDR3. Per the germline V gene, CDR1 is PRHDT and CDR2 is FYEKMQ (reference sequence). Trimming pared 10 bases from V and 5 bases from J, leaving 18 bases between. The chain's CDR3 is CATGQGDPHNEQFF. The CDR3, as DNA: TGTGCCACCGGGCAGGGCGACCCCCACAATGAGCAGTTCTTC.

This sequence joins TRBV13 and TRBJ1-2; D perhaps matches TRBD1 (6 bases). With 7 bases removed from V and 6 bases from J, the gap between germline ends came to 24 bases. Germline CDR1 reads PRHDT; CDR2 reads FYEKMQ (reference sequence). The length of the CDR3 is 16 residues. The CDR3 coding sequence is TGTGCCAGCACCCACAGCGCCAGCGCAGGGGCGGATGGCTACACCTTC. Its translation is CASTHSASAGADGYTF.

The chain uses TRBV7-3 and TRBJ2-7; D is undetermined. The CDR3 is made up of 13 amino acids. The germline V gene encodes CDR1 SGHTA and CDR2 FQGTGA. V was clipped by 3 bases and J by 0 bases, with 6 bases between them. The CDR3 sequence: CASSFSSSYEQYF. Here the CDR3 DNA reads TGTGCCAGCAGCTTCTCTAGCTCCTACGAGCAGTACTTC.

Worth noting for this clone: This CDR3 is also generated by other DNA sequences in the sample. The V gene is TRBV2, the J gene TRBJ2-7; D is uncertain. Germline V gene data show CDR1 as SNHLY and CDR2 as FYNNEI. The V end lost 3 bases, the J end lost 0 bases, and 6 bases lay between the germline ends. The CDR3 is 13 amino acids. In DNA form, the CDR3 reads TGTGCCAGCAGTGATCTTTCCTCCTACGAGCAGTACTTC. Translated: CASSDLSSYEQYF. Together with reference TRBV2 and TRBJ2-7, the CDR3 gives the full variable domain: EPEVTQTPSHQVTQMGQEVILRCVPISNHLYFYWYRQILGQKVEFLVSFYNNEISEKSEIFDDQFSVERPDGSNFTLKIRSTKLEDSAMYFCASSDLSSYEQYFGPGTRLTVT.

The rearrangement uses TRBV5-1 and TRBJ1-4; TRBD1 agrees at 7 bases. V was clipped by 4 bases and J by 0 bases; unmatched bases: 6. CDR3 length: 16 residues. From germline, CDR1 is SGHRS and CDR2 YFSETQ. The CDR3: CASSPGQATTNEKLFF. DNA of the CDR3: TGCGCCAGCAGCCCTGGACAGGCGACAACTAATGAAAAACTGTTTTTT.

The chain carries TRBV12-5 and TRBJ1-1; unclear D gene. This CDR3 region has 13 residues. Germline values: CDR1 LGHNT, CDR2 FRNRAP. The V end lost 3 bases, the J end lost 0 bases, and 5 bases lay between the germline ends. In nucleotides, the CDR3 is TGTGCTAGTGGTTTCCAGATGAACACTGAAGCTTTCTTT. This sequence encodes CASGFQMNTEAFF.

This sequence joins TRBV29-1 and TRBJ2-3; TRBD2 might be the D (6 bases). Trimming pared 2 bases from V and 1 base from J, leaving 13 bases between. CDR3 size: 15 residues. In germline, CDR1 is SQVTM, CDR2 ANQGSEA. The CDR3 protein is CSVENSGVGTDTQYF. The DNA of the CDR3 is TGCAGCGTTGAAAATAGCGGTGTGGGCACAGATACGCAGTATTTT.

CDR3 bases: TGTGCCAGCAGCCCATACCTCAATGAGCAGTTCTTC. This codes for CASSPYLNEQFF. This chain connects TRBV11-2 to TRBJ2-1; D is unresolved. The V gene lost 5 bases and the J gene lost 6 bases, with 8 bases spanning the gap. The germline gives CDR1 SGHAT, CDR2 FQNNGV. The CDR3 is 12 residues long.

The chain combines TRBV2 with TRBJ1-2; the D is unclear. The CDR3 extends over 15 amino acids. V was trimmed by 1 base and J by 3 bases, leaving 12 bases between them. The V gene's germline CDR1 is SNHLY and CDR2 FYNNEI. The CDR3 nucleotides are TGTGCCAGCAGTGAAGGGCACAGCATCCACTATGGCTACACCTTC. Translated: CASSEGHSIHYGYTF.

This rearrangement joins TRBV9 to TRBJ2-5; D remains unclear. CDR1 is SGDLS and CDR2 is YYNGEE in the germline V gene. The CDR3 runs 16 residues. The germline V and J ends were trimmed by 2 bases and 3 bases, with 17 bases remaining between them. The chain's CDR3 is CASSVGVSRSEETQYF. CDR3 bases: TGTGCCAGCAGCGTGGGTGTCAGCCGATCAGAAGAGACCCAGTACTTC.

The chain joins TRBV4-1 to TRBJ2-1; the D is unclear. V lost 0 bases, J lost 7 bases, and 7 bases lay in between. There are 13 residues in the CDR3. CDR1 is MGHRA, CDR2 YSYEKL, per germline. The CDR3 region has the DNA TGCGCCAGCAGCCAAGATGGCTGGAATGAGCAGTTCTTC. This gives the protein CASSQDGWNEQFF.